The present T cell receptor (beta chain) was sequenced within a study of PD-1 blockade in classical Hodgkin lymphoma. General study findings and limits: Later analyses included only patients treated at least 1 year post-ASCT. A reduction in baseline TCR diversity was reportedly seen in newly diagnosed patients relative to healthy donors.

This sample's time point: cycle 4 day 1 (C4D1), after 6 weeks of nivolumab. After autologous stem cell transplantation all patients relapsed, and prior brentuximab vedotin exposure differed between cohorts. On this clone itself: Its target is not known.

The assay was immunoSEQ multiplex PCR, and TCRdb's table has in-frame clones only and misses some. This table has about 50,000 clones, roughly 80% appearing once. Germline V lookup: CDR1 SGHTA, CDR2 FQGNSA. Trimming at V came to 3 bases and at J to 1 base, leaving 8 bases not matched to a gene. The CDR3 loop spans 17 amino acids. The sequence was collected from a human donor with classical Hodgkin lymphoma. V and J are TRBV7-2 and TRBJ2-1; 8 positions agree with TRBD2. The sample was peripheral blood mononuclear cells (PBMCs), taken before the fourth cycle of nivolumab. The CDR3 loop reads CASSFLSGSWSYNEQFF. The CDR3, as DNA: TGTGCCAGCAGCTTTCTGAGCGGGAGTTGGTCCTACAATGAGCAGTTCTTC.